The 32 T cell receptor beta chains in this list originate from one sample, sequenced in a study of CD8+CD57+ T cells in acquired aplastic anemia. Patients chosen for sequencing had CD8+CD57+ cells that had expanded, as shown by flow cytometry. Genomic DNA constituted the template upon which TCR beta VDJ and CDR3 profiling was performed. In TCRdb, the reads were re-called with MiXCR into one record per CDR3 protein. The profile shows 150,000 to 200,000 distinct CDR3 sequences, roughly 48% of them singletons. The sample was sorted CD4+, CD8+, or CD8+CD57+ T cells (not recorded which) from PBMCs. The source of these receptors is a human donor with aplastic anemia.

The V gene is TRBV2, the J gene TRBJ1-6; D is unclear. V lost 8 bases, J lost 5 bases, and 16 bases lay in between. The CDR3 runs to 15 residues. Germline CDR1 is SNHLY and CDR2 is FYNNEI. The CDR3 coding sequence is TGTGCCAGCCAGTGGAATGGGCTCAATAATTCACCCCTCCACTTT. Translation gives CASQWNGLNNSPLHF. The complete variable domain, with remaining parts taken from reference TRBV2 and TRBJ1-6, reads EPEVTQTPSHQVTQMGQEVILRCVPISNHLYFYWYRQILGQKVEFLVSFYNNEISEKSEIFDDQFSVERPDGSNFTLKIRSTKLEDSAMYFCASQWNGLNNSPLHFGNGTRLTVT.

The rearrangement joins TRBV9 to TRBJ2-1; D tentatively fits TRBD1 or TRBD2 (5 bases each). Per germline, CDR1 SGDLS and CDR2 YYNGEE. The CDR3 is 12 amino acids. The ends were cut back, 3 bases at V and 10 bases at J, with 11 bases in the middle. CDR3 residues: CASSGDGYEQFF. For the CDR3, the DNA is TGTGCCAGCAGCGGGGACGGCTACGAGCAGTTCTTC. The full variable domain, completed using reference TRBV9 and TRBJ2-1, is DSGVTQTPKHLITATGQRVTLRCSPRSGDLSVYWYQQSLDQGLQFLIQYYNGEERAKGNILERFSAQQFPDLHSELNLSSLELGDSALYFCASSGDGYEQFFGPGTRLTVL.

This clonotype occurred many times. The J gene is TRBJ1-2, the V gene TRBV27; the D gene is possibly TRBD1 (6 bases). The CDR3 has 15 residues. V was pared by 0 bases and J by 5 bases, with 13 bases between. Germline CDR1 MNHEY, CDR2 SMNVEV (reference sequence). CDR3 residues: CASSLSEGGWYGYTF. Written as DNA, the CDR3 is TGTGCCAGCAGTTTATCGGAGGGGGGATGGTATGGCTACACCTTC.

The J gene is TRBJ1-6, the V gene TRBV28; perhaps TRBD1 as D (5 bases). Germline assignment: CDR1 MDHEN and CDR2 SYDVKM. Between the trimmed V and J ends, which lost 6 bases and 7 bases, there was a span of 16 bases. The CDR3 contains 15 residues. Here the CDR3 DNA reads TGTGCCAGCAGCCCCCCAGGGTTAGTGAATTCACCCCTCCACTTT. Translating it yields CASSPPGLVNSPLHF.

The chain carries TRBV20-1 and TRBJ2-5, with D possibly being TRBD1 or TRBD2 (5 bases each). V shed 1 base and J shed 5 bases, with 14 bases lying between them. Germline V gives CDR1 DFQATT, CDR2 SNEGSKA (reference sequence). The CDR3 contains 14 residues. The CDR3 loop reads CSARANVRDETQYF. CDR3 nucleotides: TGCAGTGCTAGAGCAAACGTCAGGGACGAGACCCAGTACTTC.

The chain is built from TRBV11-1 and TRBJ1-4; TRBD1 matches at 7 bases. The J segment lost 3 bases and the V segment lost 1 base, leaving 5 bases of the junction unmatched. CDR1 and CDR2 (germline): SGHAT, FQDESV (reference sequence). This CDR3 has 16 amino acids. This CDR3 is CASSLGTGVSNEKLFF. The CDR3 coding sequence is TGTGCCAGCAGCTTAGGGACAGGAGTTTCTAATGAAAAACTGTTTTTT.

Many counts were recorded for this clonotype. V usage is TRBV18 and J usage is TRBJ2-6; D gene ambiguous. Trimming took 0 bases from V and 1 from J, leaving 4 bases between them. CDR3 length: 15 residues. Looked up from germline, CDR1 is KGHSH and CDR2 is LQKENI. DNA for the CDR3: TGTGCCAGCTCACCACCGGGTTCTGGGGCCAACGTCCTGACTTTC. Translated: CASSPPGSGANVLTF.

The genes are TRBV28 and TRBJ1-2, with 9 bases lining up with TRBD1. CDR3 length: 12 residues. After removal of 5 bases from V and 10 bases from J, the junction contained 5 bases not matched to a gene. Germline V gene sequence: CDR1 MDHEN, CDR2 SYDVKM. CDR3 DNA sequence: TGTGCCAGCAGTGGGACAGGGATGCCCTACACCTTC. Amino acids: CASSGTGMPYTF.

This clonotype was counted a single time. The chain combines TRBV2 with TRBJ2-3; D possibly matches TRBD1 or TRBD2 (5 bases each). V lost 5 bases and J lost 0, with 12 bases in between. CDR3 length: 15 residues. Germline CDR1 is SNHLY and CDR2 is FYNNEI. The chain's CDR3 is CASSIGDLSTDTQYF. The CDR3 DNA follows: TGTGCCAGCAGTATAGGGGACCTGAGCACAGATACGCAGTATTTT.

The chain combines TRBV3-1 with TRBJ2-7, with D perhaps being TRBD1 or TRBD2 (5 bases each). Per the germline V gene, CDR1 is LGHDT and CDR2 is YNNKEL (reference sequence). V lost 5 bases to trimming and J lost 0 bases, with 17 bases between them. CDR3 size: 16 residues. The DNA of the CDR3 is TGTGCCAGCAGCTCTTGGGCAGGGACGGACTCCTACGAGCAGTACTTC. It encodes CASSSWAGTDSYEQYF.

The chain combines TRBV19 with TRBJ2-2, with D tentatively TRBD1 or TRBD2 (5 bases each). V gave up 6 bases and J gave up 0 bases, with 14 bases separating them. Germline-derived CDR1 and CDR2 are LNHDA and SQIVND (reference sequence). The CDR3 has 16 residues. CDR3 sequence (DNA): TGTGCCAGTAGGGCGGGCAGGGCCACGAACACCGGGGAGCTGTTTTTT. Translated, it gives CASRAGRATNTGELFF.

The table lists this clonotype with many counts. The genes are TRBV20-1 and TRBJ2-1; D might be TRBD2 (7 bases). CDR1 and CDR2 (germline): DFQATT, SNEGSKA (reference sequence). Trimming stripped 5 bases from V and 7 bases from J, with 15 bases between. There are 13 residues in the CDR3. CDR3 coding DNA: TGCAGTGCTCCTAGGGGGGGGCGGAATGAGCAGTTCTTC. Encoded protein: CSAPRGGRNEQFF.

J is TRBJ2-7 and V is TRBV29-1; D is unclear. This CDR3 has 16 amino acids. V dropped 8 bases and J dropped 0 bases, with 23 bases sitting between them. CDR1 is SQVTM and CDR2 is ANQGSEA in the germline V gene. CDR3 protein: CSFARVGIFGSYEQYF. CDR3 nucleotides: TGCAGCTTTGCTAGAGTTGGCATTTTCGGCTCCTACGAGCAGTACTTC.

CDR3 region: CASSEGGRAAETQYF. The CDR3 DNA sequence: TGTGCCAGTAGTGAGGGAGGCAGGGCGGCGGAGACCCAGTACTTC. V gene TRBV19 combines with J gene TRBJ2-5; weak D call: TRBD2 (6 bases). Germline values: CDR1 LNHDA, CDR2 SQIVND (reference sequence). V dropped 5 bases and J dropped 5 bases, with 18 bases sitting between them. This CDR3 spans 15 amino acids.

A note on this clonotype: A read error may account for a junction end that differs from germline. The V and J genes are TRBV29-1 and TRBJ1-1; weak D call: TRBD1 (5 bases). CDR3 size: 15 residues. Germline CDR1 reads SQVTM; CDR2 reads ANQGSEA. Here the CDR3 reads CGVDSKGRGLPEAFF. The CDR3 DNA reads TGCGGCGTCGACTCCAAGGGGAGGGGCCTCCCCGAAGCTTTCTTT.

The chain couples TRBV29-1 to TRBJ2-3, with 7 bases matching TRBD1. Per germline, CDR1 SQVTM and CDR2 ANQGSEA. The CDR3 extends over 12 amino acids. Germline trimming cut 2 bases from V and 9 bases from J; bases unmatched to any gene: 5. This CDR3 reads CSVERTGQTQYF. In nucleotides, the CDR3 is TGCAGCGTTGAAAGGACAGGACAAACGCAGTATTTT.

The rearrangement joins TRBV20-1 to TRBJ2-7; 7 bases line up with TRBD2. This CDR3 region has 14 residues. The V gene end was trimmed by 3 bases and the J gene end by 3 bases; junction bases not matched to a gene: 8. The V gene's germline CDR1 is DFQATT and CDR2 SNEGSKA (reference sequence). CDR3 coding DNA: TGCAGTGCTAGGAGCGGGACTGGAGGCTACGAGCAGTACTTC. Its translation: CSARSGTGGYEQYF.

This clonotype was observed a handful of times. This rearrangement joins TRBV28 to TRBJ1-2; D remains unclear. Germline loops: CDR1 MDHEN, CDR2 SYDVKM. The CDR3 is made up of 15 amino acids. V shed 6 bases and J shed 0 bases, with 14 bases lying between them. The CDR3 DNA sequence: TGTGCCAGCAGCATACAGCGGAGAACTAACTATGGCTACACCTTC. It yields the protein CASSIQRRTNYGYTF.

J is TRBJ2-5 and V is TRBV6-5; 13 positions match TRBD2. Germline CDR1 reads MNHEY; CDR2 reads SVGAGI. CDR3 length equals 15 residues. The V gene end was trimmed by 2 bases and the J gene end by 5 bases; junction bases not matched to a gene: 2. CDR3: CASSYGTSGAETQYF. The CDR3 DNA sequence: TGTGCCAGCAGTTACGGGACTAGCGGGGCTGAGACCCAGTACTTC.

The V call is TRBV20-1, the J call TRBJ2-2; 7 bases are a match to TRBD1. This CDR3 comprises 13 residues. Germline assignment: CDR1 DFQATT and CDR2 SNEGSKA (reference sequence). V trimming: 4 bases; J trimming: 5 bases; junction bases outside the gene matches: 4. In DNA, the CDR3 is TGCAGTGCTAAAACAGGGGTTACCGGGGAGCTGTTTTTT. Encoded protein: CSAKTGVTGELFF.

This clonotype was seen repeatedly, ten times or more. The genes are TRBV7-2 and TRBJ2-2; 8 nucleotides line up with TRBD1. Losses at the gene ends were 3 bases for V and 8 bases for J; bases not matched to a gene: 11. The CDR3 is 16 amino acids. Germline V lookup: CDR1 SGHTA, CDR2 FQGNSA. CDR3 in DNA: TGTGCCAGCAGCTTGTATCCAGGGGGCGGATCAGGGGAGCTGTTTTTT. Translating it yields CASSLYPGGGSGELFF.

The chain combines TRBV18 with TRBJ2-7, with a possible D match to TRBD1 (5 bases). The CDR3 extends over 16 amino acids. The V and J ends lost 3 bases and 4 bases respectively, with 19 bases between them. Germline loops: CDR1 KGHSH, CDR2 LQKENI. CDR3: CASSPVWGVGKYEQYF. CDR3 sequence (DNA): TGTGCCAGCTCACCGGTGTGGGGCGTTGGGAAATACGAGCAGTACTTC.

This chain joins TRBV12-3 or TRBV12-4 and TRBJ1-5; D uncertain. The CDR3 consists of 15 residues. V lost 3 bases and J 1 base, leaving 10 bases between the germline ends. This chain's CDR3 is CASSFAGSSNQPQHF. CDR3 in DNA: TGTGCCAGCAGTTTTGCGGGGAGCAGCAATCAGCCCCAGCATTTT.

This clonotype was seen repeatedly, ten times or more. CDR3 bases: TGTGCCAGCAGATCAGGGGGCGCGTCTGGAAACACCATATATTTT. Translating gives CASRSGGASGNTIYF. The chain combines TRBV6-5 with TRBJ1-3; TRBD1 agrees at 8 bases. The CDR3 extends over 15 amino acids. Germline CDR1 MNHEY, CDR2 SVGAGI. The ends lost 6 bases at V and 1 base at J; junction bases unmatched: 5.

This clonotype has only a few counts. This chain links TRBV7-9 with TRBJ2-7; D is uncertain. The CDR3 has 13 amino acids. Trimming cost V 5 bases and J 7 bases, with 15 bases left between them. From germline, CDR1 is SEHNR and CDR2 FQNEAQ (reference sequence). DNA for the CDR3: TGTGCCAGCAGCAACACCGGGCATCGGGAGCAGTACTTC. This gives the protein CASSNTGHREQYF.

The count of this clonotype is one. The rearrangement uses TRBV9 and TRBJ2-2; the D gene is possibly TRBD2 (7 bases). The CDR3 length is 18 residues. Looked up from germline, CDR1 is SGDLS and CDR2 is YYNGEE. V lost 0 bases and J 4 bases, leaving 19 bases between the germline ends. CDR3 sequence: CASSVGGGGNHLTGELFF. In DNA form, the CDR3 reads TGTGCCAGCAGCGTAGGAGGGGGGGGAAACCACCTCACCGGGGAGCTGTTTTTT.

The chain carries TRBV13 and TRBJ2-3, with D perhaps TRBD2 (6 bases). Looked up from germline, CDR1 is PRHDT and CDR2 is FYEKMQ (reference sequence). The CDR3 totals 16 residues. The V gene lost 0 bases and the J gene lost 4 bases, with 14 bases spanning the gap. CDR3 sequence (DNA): TGTGCCAGCAGCTTAGGAAGGGGAGGCCTTGCAGATACGCAGTATTTT. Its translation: CASSLGRGGLADTQYF.

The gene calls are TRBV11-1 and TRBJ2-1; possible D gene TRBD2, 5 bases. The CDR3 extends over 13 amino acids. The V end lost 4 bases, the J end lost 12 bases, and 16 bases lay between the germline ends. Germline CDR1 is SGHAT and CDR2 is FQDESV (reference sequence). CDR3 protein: CASSSEAEVGQFF. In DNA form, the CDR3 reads TGTGCCAGCAGCTCCGAGGCGGAGGTAGGGCAGTTCTTC. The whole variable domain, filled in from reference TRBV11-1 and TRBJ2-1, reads EAEVAQSPRYKITEKSQAVAFWCDPISGHATLYWYRQILGQGPELLVQFQDESVVDDSQLPKDRFSAERLKGVDSTLKIQPAELGDSAMYLCASSSEAEVGQFFGPGTRLTVL.

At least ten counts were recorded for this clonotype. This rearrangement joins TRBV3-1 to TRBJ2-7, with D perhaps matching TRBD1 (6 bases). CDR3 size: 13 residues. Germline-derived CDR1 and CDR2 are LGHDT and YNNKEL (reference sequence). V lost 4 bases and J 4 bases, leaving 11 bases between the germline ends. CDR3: CASSPTGIYEQYF. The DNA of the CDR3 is TGTGCCAGCAGCCCAACAGGGATTTACGAGCAGTACTTC.

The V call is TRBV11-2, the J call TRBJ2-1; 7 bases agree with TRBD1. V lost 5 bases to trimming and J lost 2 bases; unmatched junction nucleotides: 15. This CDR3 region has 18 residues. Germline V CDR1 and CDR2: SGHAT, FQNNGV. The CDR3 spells CASSNTDRTKPAYNEQFF. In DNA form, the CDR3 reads TGTGCCAGCAGCAATACGGACAGGACGAAACCAGCCTACAATGAGCAGTTCTTC.

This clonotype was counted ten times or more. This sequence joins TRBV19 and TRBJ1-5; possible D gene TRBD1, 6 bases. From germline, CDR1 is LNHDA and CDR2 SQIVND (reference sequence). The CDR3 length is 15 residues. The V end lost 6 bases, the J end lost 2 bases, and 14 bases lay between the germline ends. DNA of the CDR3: TGTGCCAGTAGACCCCGAGAGGGGGGCAATCAGCCCCAGCATTTT. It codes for CASRPREGGNQPQHF. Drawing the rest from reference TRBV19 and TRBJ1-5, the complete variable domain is DGGITQSPKYLFRKEGQNVTLSCEQNLNHDAMYWYRQDPGQGLRLIYYSQIVNDFQKGDIAEGYSVSREKKESFPLTVTSAQKNPTAFYLCASRPREGGNQPQHFGDGTRLSIL.

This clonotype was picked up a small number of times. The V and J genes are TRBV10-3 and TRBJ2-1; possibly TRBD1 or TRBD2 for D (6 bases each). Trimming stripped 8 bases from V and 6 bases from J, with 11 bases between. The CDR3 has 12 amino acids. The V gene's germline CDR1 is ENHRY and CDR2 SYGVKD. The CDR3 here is CAIGGGGNEQFF. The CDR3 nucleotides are TGTGCCATCGGTGGAGGGGGCAATGAGCAGTTCTTC.